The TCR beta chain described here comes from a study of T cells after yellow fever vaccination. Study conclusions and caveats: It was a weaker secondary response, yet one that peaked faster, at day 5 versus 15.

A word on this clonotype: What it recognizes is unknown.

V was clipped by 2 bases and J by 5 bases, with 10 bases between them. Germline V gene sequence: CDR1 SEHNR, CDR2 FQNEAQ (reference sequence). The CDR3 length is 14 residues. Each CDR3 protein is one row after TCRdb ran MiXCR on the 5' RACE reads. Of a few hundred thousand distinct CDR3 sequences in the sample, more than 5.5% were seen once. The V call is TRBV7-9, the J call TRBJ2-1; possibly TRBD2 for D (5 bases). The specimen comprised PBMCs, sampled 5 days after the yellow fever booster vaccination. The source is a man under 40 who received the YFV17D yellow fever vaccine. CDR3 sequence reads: CASSLKLLDNEQFF. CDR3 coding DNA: TGTGCCAGCAGCTTAAAATTACTAGACAATGAGCAGTTCTTC.